Shown below are 9 T cell receptor beta chains from a single sample sequenced in a study of cytomegalovirus exposure and HLA in healthy donors. Primers for the PCR totalled 60 Vbeta and 13 Jbeta. The repertoire was sequenced with immunoSEQ multiplex PCR; TCRdb's copy has only in-frame clones and lacks some. The data show approximately 150,000 clones, around 66% seen once. Sequenced material: PBMCs. The receptor source for this set is a woman aged 30 to 39 in good health and CMV-seropositive.

This chain connects TRBV28 to TRBJ2-3; 8 nucleotides align to TRBD2. Germline V gene sequence: CDR1 MDHEN, CDR2 SYDVKM. V was pared by 6 bases and J by 2 bases, with 7 bases of the junction left unmatched. There are 15 residues in the CDR3. CDR3 loop: CASSQAGDNTDTQYF. The CDR3 DNA is TGTGCCAGCAGCCAAGCGGGAGATAACACAGATACGCAGTATTTT.

This clone showed up just a few times. V gene TRBV9 combines with J gene TRBJ1-4; 9 positions match TRBD1. Trimming removed 4 bases from V and 8 bases from J; junction bases left unmatched: 6. The CDR3 is 14 amino acids. Looked up from germline, CDR1 is SGDLS and CDR2 is YYNGEE. Here the CDR3 DNA reads TGTGCCAGCAGCCTGGACAGGGGAGGGGAAAAACTGTTTTTT. Its protein product is CASSLDRGGEKLFF.

V gene TRBV7-6 combines with J gene TRBJ2-5, with D tentatively TRBD1 (5 bases). The DNA end is more similar to TRBJ2-7, so the J call may be wrong. Germline V gives CDR1 SGHVS, CDR2 FNYEAQ. The CDR3 consists of 15 residues. CDR3 protein: CASSLVSQGVNEQYF. The CDR3 DNA sequence: TGTGCCAGCAGCTTAGTATCCCAGGGCGTGAACGAGCAGTACTTC.

J is TRBJ2-7 and V is TRBV29-1; 8 bases match TRBD1. This CDR3 is 11 amino acids long. With 7 bases clipped from V and 3 bases from J, the junction kept 2 bases outside the gene matches. Germline CDR1 reads SQVTM; CDR2 reads ANQGSEA. The CDR3 DNA follows: TGCAGCGGAGGACAGGGCTACGAGCAGTACTTC. Residues: CSGGQGYEQYF.

The chain couples TRBV25-1 to TRBJ1-2; D is unresolved. CDR1 is MGHDK, CDR2 SYGVNS, per germline. Deletions cut 3 bases from V and 6 bases from J, with 26 bases between. The CDR3 covers 18 residues. CDR3 protein: CASSESTLKELCPNGYTF. The CDR3 DNA follows: TGTGCCAGCAGTGAGTCCACCCTGAAAGAGTTGTGTCCGAATGGCTACACCTTC.

This rearrangement joins TRBV5-5 to TRBJ1-4, with 7 bases matching TRBD1. CDR3 length: 14 residues. The V gene's germline CDR1 is SGHKS and CDR2 YYEKEE (reference sequence). Trimming took 0 bases from V and 8 from J; bases not matched to a gene: 4. The CDR3 loop is CASSLATGVEKLFF. CDR3 nucleotide sequence: TGTGCCAGCAGCTTGGCAACAGGGGTGGAAAAACTGTTTTTT.

This clone came up a few times. A much larger clone differs by one base, so this may be a read error. The chain couples TRBV5-4 to TRBJ1-1; 8 bases fit TRBD1. The CDR3 totals 12 residues. The junction had 0 bases not matched to a gene; V was cut back by 5 bases and J by 3 bases. Germline-derived CDR1 and CDR2 are SGHNT and YYREEE (reference sequence). The CDR3 spells CASRTGDTEAFF. The CDR3 DNA reads as TGTGCCAGCAGGACAGGGGACACTGAAGCTTTCTTT.

The chain recombines TRBV2 with TRBJ2-5; TRBD1 matches 8 bases. Germline CDR1 SNHLY, CDR2 FYNNEI. Trimming removed 6 bases from V and 3 bases from J; junction bases left unmatched: 3. This CDR3 is 13 amino acids long. CDR3 sequence reads: CASSEDREETQYF. CDR3 DNA: TGTGCCAGCAGCGAGGACAGGGAAGAGACCCAGTACTTC.

The chain has TRBV5-1 and TRBJ1-5; 7 bases match TRBD1. V gave up 4 bases and J gave up 7 bases; unmatched junction bases: 8. Germline V gene lookup returns CDR1 SGHRS and CDR2 YFSETQ. CDR3 length equals 14 residues. CDR3 bases: TGCGCCAGCAGCCGGGACAGTGAGGGGCAGCCCCAGCATTTT. Amino acids: CASSRDSEGQPQHF.